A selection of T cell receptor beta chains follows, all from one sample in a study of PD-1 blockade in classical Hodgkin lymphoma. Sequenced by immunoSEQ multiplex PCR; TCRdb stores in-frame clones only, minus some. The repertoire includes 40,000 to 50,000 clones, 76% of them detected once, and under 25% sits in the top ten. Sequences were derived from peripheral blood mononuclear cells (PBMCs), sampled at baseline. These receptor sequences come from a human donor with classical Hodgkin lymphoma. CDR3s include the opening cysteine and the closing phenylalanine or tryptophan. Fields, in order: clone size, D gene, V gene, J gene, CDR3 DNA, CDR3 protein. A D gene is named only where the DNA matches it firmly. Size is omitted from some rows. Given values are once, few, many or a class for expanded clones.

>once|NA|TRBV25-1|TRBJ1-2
TGTGCCGCCGGTACAGGGACTCGAGGCTACACCTTC
CAAGTGTRGYTF
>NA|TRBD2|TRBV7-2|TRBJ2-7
TGTGCCAGCAGCCCTAGCGGGAGTTTCTACGAGCAGTACTTC
CASSPSGSFYEQYF
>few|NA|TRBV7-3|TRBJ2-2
TGTGCCAGCAGCTTCCTGTCCGGGGAGCTGTTTTTT
CASSFLSGELFF
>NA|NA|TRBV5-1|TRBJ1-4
TGCGCCAGCAGCTTGGGCAGGGGTTTAGGAACTAATGAAAAACTGTTTTTT
CASSLGRGLGTNEKLFF
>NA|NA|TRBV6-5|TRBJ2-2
TGTGCCAGCAGTTACTCGGGCACCGGGGAGCTGTTTTTT
CASSYSGTGELFF
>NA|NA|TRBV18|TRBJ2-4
TGTGCCAGCTCAATGGGACCTACGGGGGCCAAAAACATTCAGTACTTC
CASSMGPTGAKNIQYF
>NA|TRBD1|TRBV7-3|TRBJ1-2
TGTGCCAGCAGGGGACAGAACATGAGCTACACCTTC
CASRGQNMSYTF
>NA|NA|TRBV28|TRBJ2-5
TGTGCCAGCAGTTTACCTAGGACCGAGACCCAGTACTTC
CASSLPRTETQYF
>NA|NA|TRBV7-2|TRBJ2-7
TGTGCCAGCAGCTTAAAGGGGGAAGCGTCCTACGAGCAGTACTTC
CASSLKGEASYEQYF
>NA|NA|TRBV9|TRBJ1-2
TGTGCCAGCAGCGTAGGCGGGGGCCATGCGCCCTATGGCTACACCTTC
CASSVGGGHAPYGYTF
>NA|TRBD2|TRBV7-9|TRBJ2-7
TGTGCCAGCACCTGGACTAGCGGGAGGAGTGGCTACGAGCAGTACTTC
CASTWTSGRSGYEQYF
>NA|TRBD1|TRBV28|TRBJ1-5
TGTGCCAGCAGTTTGACAACAGGGGGACCTCATCAGCCCCAGCATTTT
CASSLTTGGPHQPQHF
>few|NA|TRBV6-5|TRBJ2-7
TGTGCCAGCAGTTACGGGGGGTCCACCTACGAGCAGTACTTC
CASSYGGSTYEQYF